Below, one T cell receptor beta chain is given with its context. The data are from a study of blood T cell repertoires in COVID-19. Allocation to cohorts depended on clinical history reported by the participants. CDR1 and CDR2 (germline): SEHNR, FQNEAQ (reference sequence). The length of the CDR3 is 15 residues. V lost 5 bases, J lost 4 bases, and 6 bases stayed unmatched. Original processing notes: Counts of nucleated cells, estimated from reference gene primer amplification, were obtained. The assay was immunoSEQ multiplex PCR, and TCRdb's table has in-frame clones only and misses some. For V, J and clone size, that table is used; D and trimming come from the DNA. Of about 140,000 clones listed, under 85% were seen once; the top ten hold 1.5% to 2%.

The receptor was derived from a woman aged 18-29 years who had been exposed to COVID-19. The chain joins TRBV7-9 to TRBJ2-7; 12 nucleotides line up with TRBD2. The sample was PBMCs or T cells enriched from blood (not recorded which). The chain's CDR3 is CASSAGLAGRYEQYF. CDR3 DNA: TGTGCCAGCAGCGCCGGACTAGCGGGAAGGTACGAGCAGTACTTC.